This TCR beta chain was identified in a study of T cells in Graves' hyperthyroidism and ophthalmopathy. V lost 5 bases to trimming and J lost 3 bases, with 11 bases between them. Germline V gives CDR1 SQVTM, CDR2 ANQGSEA. The CDR3 totals 12 residues. This clonotype was recorded many times. Using RNA transcripts as the source, TCR beta CDR3 regions were amplified. Initially, a first-round RT-PCR of the TCR CDR3 employed the HTBI primer set. TCRdb reanalysed the multiplex PCR reads using MiXCR and keeps one entry per CDR3 protein. This sample has approximately 430,000 distinct CDR3 sequences, with approximately 15% found just once.

The sequencing sample was made of blood. The TCR sequence derives from a woman aged 18-29 years with Graves' hyperthyroidism. This chain links TRBV29-1 with TRBJ2-7, with D possibly being TRBD1 (6 bases). Here the CDR3 reads CSVSSGVYEQYF. CDR3 bases: TGCAGCGTTTCATCAGGGGTCTACGAGCAGTACTTC.